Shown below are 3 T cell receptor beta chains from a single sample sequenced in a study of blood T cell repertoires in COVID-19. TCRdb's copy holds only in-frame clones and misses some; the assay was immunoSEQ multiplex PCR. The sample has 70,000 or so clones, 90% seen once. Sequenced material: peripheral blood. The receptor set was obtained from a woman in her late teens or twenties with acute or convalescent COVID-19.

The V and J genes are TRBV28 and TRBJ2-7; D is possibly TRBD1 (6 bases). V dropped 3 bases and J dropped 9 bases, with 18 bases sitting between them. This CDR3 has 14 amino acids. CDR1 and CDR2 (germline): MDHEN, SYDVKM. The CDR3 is CASSLTGQSRSQYF. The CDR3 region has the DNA TGTGCCAGCAGTTTGACAGGACAGTCGAGATCGCAGTACTTC.

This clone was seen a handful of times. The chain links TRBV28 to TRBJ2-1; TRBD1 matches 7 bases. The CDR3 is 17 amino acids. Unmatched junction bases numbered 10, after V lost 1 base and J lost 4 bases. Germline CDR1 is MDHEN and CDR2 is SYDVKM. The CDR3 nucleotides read TGTGCCAGCAGTTTATTAGGTTTCGGGACAGCTTACAATGAGCAGTTCTTC. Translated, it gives CASSLLGFGTAYNEQFF.

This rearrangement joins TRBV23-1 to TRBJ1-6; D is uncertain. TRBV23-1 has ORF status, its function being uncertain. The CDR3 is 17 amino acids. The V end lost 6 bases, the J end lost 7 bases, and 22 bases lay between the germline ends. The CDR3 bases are TGCGCCAGCAGGCCTAAAGGGAGGGAAGTCGGGAATTCACCCCTCCACTTT. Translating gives CASRPKGREVGNSPLHF.